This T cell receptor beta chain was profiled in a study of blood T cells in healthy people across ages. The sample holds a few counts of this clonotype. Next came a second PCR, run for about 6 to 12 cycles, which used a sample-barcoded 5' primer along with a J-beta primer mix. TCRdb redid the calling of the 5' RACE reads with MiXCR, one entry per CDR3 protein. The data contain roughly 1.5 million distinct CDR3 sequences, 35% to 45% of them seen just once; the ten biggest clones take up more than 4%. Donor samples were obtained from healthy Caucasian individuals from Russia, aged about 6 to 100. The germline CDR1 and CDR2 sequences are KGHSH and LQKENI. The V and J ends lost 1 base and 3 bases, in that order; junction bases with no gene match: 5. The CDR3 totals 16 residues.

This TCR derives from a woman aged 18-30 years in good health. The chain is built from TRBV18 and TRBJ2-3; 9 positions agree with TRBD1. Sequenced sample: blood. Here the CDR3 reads CASSPRGTGLTDTQYF. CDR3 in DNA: TGTGCCAGCTCACCACGCGGGACAGGGCTTACAGATACGCAGTATTTT.